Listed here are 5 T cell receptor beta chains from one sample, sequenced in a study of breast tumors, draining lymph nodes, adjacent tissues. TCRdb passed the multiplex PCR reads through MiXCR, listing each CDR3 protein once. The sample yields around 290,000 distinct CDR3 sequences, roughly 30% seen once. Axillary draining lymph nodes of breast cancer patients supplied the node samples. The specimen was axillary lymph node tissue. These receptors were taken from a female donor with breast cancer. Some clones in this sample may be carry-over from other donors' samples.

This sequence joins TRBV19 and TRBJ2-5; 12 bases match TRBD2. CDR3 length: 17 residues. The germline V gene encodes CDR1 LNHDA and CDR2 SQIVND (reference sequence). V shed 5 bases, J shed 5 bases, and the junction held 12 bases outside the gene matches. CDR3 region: CASSPTSGRVGWETQYF. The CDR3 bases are TGTGCCAGTAGTCCGACTAGCGGGAGAGTTGGGTGGGAGACCCAGTACTTC.

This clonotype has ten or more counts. The DNA for the CDR3 is TGTGCCAGTCAGCTCACCCTCTCTGGAAACACCATATATTTT. Translating gives CASQLTLSGNTIYF. J is TRBJ1-3 and V is TRBV11-3, with D unresolved. The germline V gene has CDR1 SGHNT and CDR2 YENEEA. The CDR3 length is 14 residues. Deletions cut 9 bases from V and 0 bases from J, with 12 bases between.

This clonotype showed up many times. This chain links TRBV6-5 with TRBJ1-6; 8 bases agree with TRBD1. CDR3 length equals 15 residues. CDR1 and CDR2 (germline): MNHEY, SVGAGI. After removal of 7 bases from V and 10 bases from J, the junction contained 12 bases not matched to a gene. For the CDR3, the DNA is TGTGCCAGCAACCCCTCGGACAGGGTCATGTCACCCCTCCACTTT. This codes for CASNPSDRVMSPLHF.

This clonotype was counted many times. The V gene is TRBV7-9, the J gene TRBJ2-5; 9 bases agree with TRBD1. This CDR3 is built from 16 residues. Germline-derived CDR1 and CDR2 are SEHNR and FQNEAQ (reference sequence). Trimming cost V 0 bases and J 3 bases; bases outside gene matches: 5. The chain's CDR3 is CASSLAGQGGEETQYF. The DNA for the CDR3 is TGTGCCAGCAGCTTAGCGGGACAGGGAGGAGAAGAGACCCAGTACTTC.

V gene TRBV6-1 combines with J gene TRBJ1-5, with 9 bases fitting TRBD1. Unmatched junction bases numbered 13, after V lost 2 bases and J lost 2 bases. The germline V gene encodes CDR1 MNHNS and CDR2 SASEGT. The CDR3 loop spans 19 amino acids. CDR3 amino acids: CASSEIRRDRAKGNQPQHF. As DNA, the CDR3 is TGTGCCAGCAGTGAAATTCGTAGGGACAGGGCAAAGGGCAATCAGCCCCAGCATTTT.